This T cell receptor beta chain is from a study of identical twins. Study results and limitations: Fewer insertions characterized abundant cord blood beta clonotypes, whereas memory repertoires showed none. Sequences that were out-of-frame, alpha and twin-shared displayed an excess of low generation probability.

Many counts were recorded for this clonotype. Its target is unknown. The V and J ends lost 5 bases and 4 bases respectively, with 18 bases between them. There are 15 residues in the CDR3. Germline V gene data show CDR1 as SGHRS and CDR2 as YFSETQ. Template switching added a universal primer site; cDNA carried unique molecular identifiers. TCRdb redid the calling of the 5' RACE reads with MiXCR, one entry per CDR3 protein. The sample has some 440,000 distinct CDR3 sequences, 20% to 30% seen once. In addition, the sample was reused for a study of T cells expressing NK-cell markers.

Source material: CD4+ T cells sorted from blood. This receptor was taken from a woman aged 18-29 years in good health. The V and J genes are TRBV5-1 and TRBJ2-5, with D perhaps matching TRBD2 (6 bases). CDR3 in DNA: TGCGCCAGCAGATCGTCGGGGGATCTTCGAGAGACCCAGTACTTC. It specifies CASRSSGDLRETQYF.